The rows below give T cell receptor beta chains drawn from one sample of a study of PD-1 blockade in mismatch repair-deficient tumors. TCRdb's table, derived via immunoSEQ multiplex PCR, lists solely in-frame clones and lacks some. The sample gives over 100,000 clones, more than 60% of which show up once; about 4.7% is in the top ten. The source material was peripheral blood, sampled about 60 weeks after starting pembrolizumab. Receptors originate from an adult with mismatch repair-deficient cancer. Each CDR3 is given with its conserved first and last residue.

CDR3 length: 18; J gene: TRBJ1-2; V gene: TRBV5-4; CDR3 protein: CASSVDSDRGLLDYGYTF
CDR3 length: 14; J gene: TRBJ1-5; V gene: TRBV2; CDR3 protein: CASRGQNSNQPQHF
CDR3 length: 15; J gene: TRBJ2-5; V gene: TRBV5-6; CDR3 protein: CASSLSRGWKETQYF
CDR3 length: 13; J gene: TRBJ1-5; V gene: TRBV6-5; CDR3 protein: CASSRAINQPQHF
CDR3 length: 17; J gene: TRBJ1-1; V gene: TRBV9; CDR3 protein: CASSVRGEGIMNTEAFF
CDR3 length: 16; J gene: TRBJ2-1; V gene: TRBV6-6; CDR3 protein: CASRTKGQGSYNEQFF
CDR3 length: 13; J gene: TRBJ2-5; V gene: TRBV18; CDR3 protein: CASSPQNLETQYF
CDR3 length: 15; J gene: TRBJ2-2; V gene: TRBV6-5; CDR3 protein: CASSTGPGNTGELFF
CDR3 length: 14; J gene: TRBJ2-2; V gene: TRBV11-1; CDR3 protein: CASSLGGLTGGLFF
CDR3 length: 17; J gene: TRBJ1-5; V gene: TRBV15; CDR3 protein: CATSRKNSGQSNQPQHF
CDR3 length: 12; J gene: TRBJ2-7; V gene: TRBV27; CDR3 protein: CASKAGGYEQYF
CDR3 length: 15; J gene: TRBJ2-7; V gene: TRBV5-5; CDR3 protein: CASSPYLAGGYEQYF
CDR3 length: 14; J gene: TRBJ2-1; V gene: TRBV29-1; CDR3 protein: CSVASGDLYNEQFF
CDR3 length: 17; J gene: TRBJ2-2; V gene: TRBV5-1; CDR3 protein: CASSPHTGTRNTGELFF
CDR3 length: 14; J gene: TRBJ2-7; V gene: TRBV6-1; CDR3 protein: CASKPGQGAREQYF
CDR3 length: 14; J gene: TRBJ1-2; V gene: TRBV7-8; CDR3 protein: CASSLLQGARGYTF
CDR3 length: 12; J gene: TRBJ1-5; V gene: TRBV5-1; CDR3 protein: CASSVGTIPQHF
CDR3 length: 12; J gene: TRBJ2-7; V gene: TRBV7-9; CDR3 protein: CASSTLSLEQYF
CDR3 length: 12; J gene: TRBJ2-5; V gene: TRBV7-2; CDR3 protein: CASSPIQETQYF
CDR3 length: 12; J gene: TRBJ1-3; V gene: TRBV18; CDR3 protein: CASSPPGNTIYF
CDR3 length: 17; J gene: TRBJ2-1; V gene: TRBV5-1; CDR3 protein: CASSLNGLAGAIDEQFF
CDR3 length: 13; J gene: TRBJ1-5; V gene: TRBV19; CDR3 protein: CASHGTLNQPQHF
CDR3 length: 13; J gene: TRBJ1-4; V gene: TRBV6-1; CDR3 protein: CASSGQWGEKLFF
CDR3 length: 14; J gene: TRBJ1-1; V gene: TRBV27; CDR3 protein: CASSATGPNTEAFF
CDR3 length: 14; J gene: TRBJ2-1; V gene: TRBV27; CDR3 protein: CASSLYLEKNEQFF
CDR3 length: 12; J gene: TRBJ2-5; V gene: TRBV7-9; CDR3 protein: CASSWGQETQYF
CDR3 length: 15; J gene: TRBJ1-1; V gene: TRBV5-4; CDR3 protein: CASSSSTVVNTEAFF
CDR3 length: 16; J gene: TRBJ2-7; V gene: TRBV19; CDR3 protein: CASSPLDRGDYYEQYF
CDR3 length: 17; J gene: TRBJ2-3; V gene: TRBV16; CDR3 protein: CASSQSPGLVNTDTQYF